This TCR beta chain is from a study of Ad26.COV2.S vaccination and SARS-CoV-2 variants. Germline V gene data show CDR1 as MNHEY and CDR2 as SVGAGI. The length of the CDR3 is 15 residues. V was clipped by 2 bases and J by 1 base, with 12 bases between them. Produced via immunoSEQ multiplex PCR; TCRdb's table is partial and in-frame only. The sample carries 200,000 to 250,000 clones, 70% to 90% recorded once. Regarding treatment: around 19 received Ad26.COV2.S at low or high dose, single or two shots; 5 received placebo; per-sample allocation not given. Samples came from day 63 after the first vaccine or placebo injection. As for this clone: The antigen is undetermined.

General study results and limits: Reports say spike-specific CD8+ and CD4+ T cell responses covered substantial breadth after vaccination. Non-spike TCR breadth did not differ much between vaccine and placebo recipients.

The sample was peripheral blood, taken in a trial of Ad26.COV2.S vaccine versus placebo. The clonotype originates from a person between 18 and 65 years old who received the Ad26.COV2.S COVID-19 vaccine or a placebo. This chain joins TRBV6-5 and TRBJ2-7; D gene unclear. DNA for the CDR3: TGTGCCAGCAGTTACAGCCACTCGCTATCCTACGAGCAGTACTTC. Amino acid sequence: CASSYSHSLSYEQYF.